The 25 T cell receptor beta chains below come from one sample, sequenced in a study of T cells in Graves' hyperthyroidism and ophthalmopathy. RNA transcripts provided the source from which TCR beta CDR3 regions were amplified. A set of HTBI primers served as the primers for a first-round RT-PCR of the TCR CDR3. MiXCR, run by TCRdb on the multiplex PCR reads, gives a single entry per CDR3 protein. The sample lists hundreds of thousands of distinct CDR3 sequences, 17% occurring once. What was sequenced was blood. The receptors stem from a woman under 30 with Graves' ophthalmopathy.

This clonotype appeared a few times. The chain recombines TRBV5-1 with TRBJ1-5; no clear D. In germline, CDR1 is SGHRS, CDR2 YFSETQ. Trimming left V 5 bases short and J 2 bases short, with 11 bases between. This CDR3 contains 14 residues. CDR3 residues: CASSVGGRNQPQHF. For the CDR3, the DNA is TGCGCCAGCAGTGTGGGAGGTCGCAATCAGCCCCAGCATTTT.

This clonotype was detected ten times or more. The chain carries TRBV4-1 and TRBJ1-5; D might be TRBD1 (6 bases). Trimming removed 1 base from V and 4 bases from J, with 11 bases in between. Looked up from germline, CDR1 is MGHRA and CDR2 is YSYEKL. The CDR3 extends over 15 amino acids. In DNA, the CDR3 is TGCGCCAGCAGCCAAGTATCGGGGGCAAATCAGCCCCAGCATTTT. Its protein is CASSQVSGANQPQHF.

This clonotype was detected many times. CDR3 DNA sequence: TGTGCCAGCAGTTACGGAGCAGGGCCTAATCAGCCCCAGCATTTT. Residues: CASSYGAGPNQPQHF. This rearrangement joins TRBV6-5 to TRBJ1-5, with D possibly matching TRBD1 (5 bases). Germline V gives CDR1 MNHEY, CDR2 SVGAGI. The length of the CDR3 is 15 residues. The V end lost 2 bases, the J end lost 4 bases, and 12 bases lay between the germline ends.

The V call is TRBV2, the J call TRBJ1-2; 10 positions match TRBD1. With V trimmed by 6 bases and J by 2 bases, 6 bases remained unmatched. The CDR3 runs 15 residues. CDR1 SNHLY and CDR2 FYNNEI come from the germline V gene. CDR3 DNA: TGTGCCAGCAGGAGACAGGGGGCAGAAAACTATGGCTACACCTTC. Protein: CASRRQGAENYGYTF. The full variable domain, its missing parts supplied by reference TRBV2 and TRBJ1-2, is EPEVTQTPSHQVTQMGQEVILRCVPISNHLYFYWYRQILGQKVEFLVSFYNNEISEKSEIFDDQFSVERPDGSNFTLKIRSTKLEDSAMYFCASRRQGAENYGYTFGSGTRLTVV.

This clonotype appeared many times. The chain uses TRBV6-2 or TRBV6-3 and TRBJ1-1; D perhaps matches TRBD1 (5 bases). The V and J ends lost 6 bases and 5 bases respectively, with 19 bases between them. Germline lookup yields CDR1 MNHEY and CDR2 SVGEGT. This CDR3 region has 15 residues. The CDR3 loop reads CASRISGTDRTEAFF. CDR3 coding DNA: TGTGCCAGCAGGATTTCCGGGACGGATCGAACTGAAGCTTTCTTT.

This clonotype was detected only a few times. V is TRBV6-2 or TRBV6-3 and J is TRBJ1-3, with a tentative D call TRBD1 (5 bases). CDR1 and CDR2 (germline): MNHEY, SVGEGT. Trimming shortened V by 8 bases and J by 0 bases, and 17 bases separated the two germline ends. The CDR3 runs to 16 residues. Here the CDR3 DNA reads TGTGCCAGCGTCTTAGCACGGGGCTACTCTGGAAACACCATATATTTT. Its protein is CASVLARGYSGNTIYF.

This chain links TRBV5-1 with TRBJ1-3; 9 positions agree with TRBD1. V was pared by 1 base and J by 4 bases, with 6 bases of the junction left unmatched. This CDR3 is 16 amino acids long. In germline, CDR1 is SGHRS, CDR2 YFSETQ. This CDR3 is CASSLFTGGRGNTIYF. The CDR3 nucleotides read TGCGCCAGCAGCTTGTTCACAGGGGGCAGAGGAAACACCATATATTTT.

The chain combines TRBV29-1 with TRBJ2-2; 7 nucleotides agree with TRBD2. In germline, CDR1 is SQVTM, CDR2 ANQGSEA. The CDR3 length is 12 residues. J lost 6 bases, V lost 6 bases, and 4 bases had no gene match. In DNA form, the CDR3 reads TGCAGCGTCCAAACTAGCGCCGGGGAGCTGTTTTTT. This encodes CSVQTSAGELFF.

Here the CDR3 reads CSARDWAGKSYEQYF. The CDR3 region has the DNA TGCAGTGCTAGAGATTGGGCAGGGAAAAGCTACGAGCAGTACTTC. This rearrangement joins TRBV20-1 to TRBJ2-7; D is possibly TRBD1 (5 bases). Germline V gene data show CDR1 as DFQATT and CDR2 as SNEGSKA (reference sequence). Trimming left V 0 bases short and J 3 bases short, with 15 bases between. The length of the CDR3 is 15 residues.

This chain links TRBV30 with TRBJ1-3; no definite D call. The V gene's germline CDR1 is GTSNPN and CDR2 SVGIG (reference sequence). Trimming cost V 4 bases and J 1 base, with 11 bases left between them. The length of the CDR3 is 14 residues. In DNA, the CDR3 is TGTGCCTGGACTAGGGTAATTTCTGGAAACACCATATATTTT. It codes for CAWTRVISGNTIYF.

On this clonotype itself: It is likely a read error, because the conserved phenylalanine at the end of the CDR3 is missing. The V gene is TRBV28, the J gene TRBJ2-7; 10 bases are a match to TRBD2. This CDR3 comprises 14 residues. The germline gives CDR1 MDHEN, CDR2 SYDVKM. V lost 8 bases, J lost 3 bases, and 7 bases stayed unmatched. The CDR3 spells CASFRSGGNYEQYL. In nucleotides, the CDR3 is TGTGCCAGCTTTCGTAGCGGGGGGAACTACGAGCAGTACCTC.

This clonotype was detected ten times or more. This chain connects TRBV20-1 to TRBJ2-1; TRBD2 matches 14 bases. After removal of 5 bases from V and 7 bases from J, the junction contained 4 bases not matched to a gene. This CDR3 region has 14 residues. Germline CDR1 and CDR2: DFQATT and SNEGSKA (reference sequence). CDR3 loop: CSALRTSGRNEQFF. CDR3 DNA: TGCAGTGCTCTCCGGACTAGCGGGAGGAATGAGCAGTTCTTC.

This clonotype has ten or more counts. J is TRBJ1-2 and V is TRBV27, with D perhaps TRBD1 (6 bases). V was trimmed by 3 bases and J by 4 bases, leaving 18 bases between them. The CDR3 consists of 16 residues. Germline assignment: CDR1 MNHEY and CDR2 SMNVEV (reference sequence). CDR3 sequence reads: CASSFSRARGSYGYTF. The CDR3 DNA follows: TGTGCCAGCAGTTTCTCCAGGGCCAGGGGTTCCTATGGCTACACCTTC.

This clonotype was recorded at least ten times. The V and J genes are TRBV6-1 and TRBJ2-7; unclear D gene. The CDR3 runs 14 residues. V dropped 2 bases and J dropped 4 bases, with 12 bases sitting between them. The germline gives CDR1 MNHNS, CDR2 SASEGT. The CDR3 DNA reads as TGTGCCAGCAGTGAATTGGGGATCAGGTACGAGCAGTACTTC. Translation: CASSELGIRYEQYF.

This clonotype has more than one count but fewer than ten. This chain joins TRBV6-1 and TRBJ1-5; D is uncertain. Trimming removed 2 bases at V and 9 bases at J, with 11 bases between. Germline V gene data show CDR1 as MNHNS and CDR2 as SASEGT. The CDR3 runs to 13 residues. The CDR3 DNA is TGTGCCAGCAGTGAACTATGGGGAAGGCCCCAGCATTTT. Translated, it gives CASSELWGRPQHF.

This clonotype was recorded at least ten times. The CDR3 here is CASSYSSRLMNTEAFF. Here the CDR3 DNA reads TGTGCCAGCAGTTACTCTTCGCGGTTGATGAACACTGAAGCTTTCTTT. This chain uses TRBV6-6 with TRBJ1-1; D is unclear. Germline loops: CDR1 MNHNY, CDR2 SVGAGI (reference sequence). Trimming shortened V by 0 bases and J by 0 bases, and 11 bases separated the two germline ends. This CDR3 region has 16 residues.

This clonotype was found many times. The genes are TRBV20-1 and TRBJ1-1; no clear D gene. The CDR3 runs 14 residues. Per the germline V gene, CDR1 is DFQATT and CDR2 is SNEGSKA (reference sequence). With 0 bases removed from V and 0 bases from J, the gap between germline ends came to 8 bases. CDR3 DNA sequence: TGCAGTGCTAGAGATAGGAGGATGAACACTGAAGCTTTCTTT. Translating gives CSARDRRMNTEAFF.

The sample holds many counts of this clonotype. This chain joins TRBV3-1 and TRBJ2-4; D may be TRBD1 (6 bases). The CDR3 totals 14 residues. V gave up 4 bases and J gave up 8 bases, with 15 bases separating them. Germline values: CDR1 LGHDT, CDR2 YNNKEL (reference sequence). CDR3 sequence (DNA): TGTGCCAGCAGCCCCCTAGGGCCAGGGGACATTCAGTACTTC. Amino acid sequence: CASSPLGPGDIQYF. The whole variable domain, remainder taken from reference TRBV3-1 and TRBJ2-4, is DTAVSQTPKYLVTQMGNDKSIKCEQNLGHDTMYWYKQDSKKFLKIMFSYNNKELIINETVPNRFSPKSPDKAHLNLHINSLELGDSAVYFCASSPLGPGDIQYFGAGTRLSVL.

Many counts were recorded for this clonotype. The chain employs TRBV2 and TRBJ1-1, with D hard to call. This CDR3 is 16 amino acids long. V shed 7 bases and J shed 0 bases, with 18 bases lying between them. Looked up from germline, CDR1 is SNHLY and CDR2 is FYNNEI. The CDR3: CASNEGLRAMNTEAFF. The CDR3 coding sequence is TGTGCCAGCAACGAAGGGCTCCGGGCGATGAACACTGAAGCTTTCTTT.

V usage is TRBV5-4 and J usage is TRBJ2-7, with no clear D. Germline-derived CDR1 and CDR2 are SGHNT and YYREEE (reference sequence). Trimming shortened V by 1 base and J by 5 bases, and 4 bases separated the two germline ends. The CDR3 length is 11 residues. As DNA, the CDR3 is TGTGCCAGCAGCTTGCAGAACGAGCAGTACTTC. Protein product: CASSLQNEQYF.

This clonotype was seen a few times. This rearrangement joins TRBV19 to TRBJ2-5; tentative D call: TRBD2 (5 bases). V was clipped by 6 bases and J by 4 bases, with 18 bases between them. The CDR3 totals 15 residues. CDR1 is LNHDA, CDR2 SQIVND, per germline (reference sequence). CDR3 protein: CASSSARGGPETQYF. The CDR3 nucleotides are TGTGCCAGTAGCTCGGCGAGAGGAGGCCCAGAGACCCAGTACTTC.

For the CDR3, the DNA is TGCAGTGCTTCCTCCTACTTGACTAGCGGGAGCACAGATACGCAGTATTTT. Translation: CSASSYLTSGSTDTQYF. The chain couples TRBV20-1 to TRBJ2-3; 10 bases align to TRBD2. CDR1 DFQATT and CDR2 SNEGSKA come from the germline V gene (reference sequence). Trimming at V came to 5 bases and at J to 0 bases, leaving 11 bases not matched to a gene. This CDR3 comprises 17 residues.

This clonotype has a count of ten or more. V is TRBV27 and J is TRBJ1-4; D ambiguous. The ends were cut back, 10 bases at V and 3 bases at J, with 6 bases in the middle. From germline, CDR1 is MNHEY and CDR2 SMNVEV (reference sequence). The CDR3 is made up of 11 amino acids. The CDR3 sequence is CATLANEKLFF. The CDR3 bases are TGTGCCACCCTCGCTAATGAAAAACTGTTTTTT.

The V and J genes are TRBV28 and TRBJ1-5; TRBD1 matches at 7 bases. CDR3 length equals 17 residues. V was clipped by 1 base and J by 1 base; unmatched bases: 7. CDR1 is MDHEN and CDR2 is SYDVKM in the germline V gene. The CDR3 coding sequence is TGTGCCAGCAGTTTATCCGCAGGGGGGGGAAGCAATCAGCCCCAGCATTTT. It codes for CASSLSAGGGSNQPQHF.

A word on this clonotype: This sequence may be a read error, since a much larger clone differs from it by one base. The genes are TRBV29-1 and TRBJ2-3; a weak D match, TRBD2 (5 bases). V dropped 4 bases and J dropped 4 bases, with 9 bases sitting between them. CDR1 is SQVTM and CDR2 is ANQGSEA in the germline V gene. This CDR3 contains 12 residues. The CDR3 reads CSVVQEADTQYF. The CDR3 region has the DNA TGCAGCGTTGTCCAGGAGGCAGATACGCAGTATTTT.